This TCR beta chain was documented in a study of metastatic and nonmetastatic thyroid tumors. Study details: Malignant and benign thyroid patients had repertoires compared in peripheral blood and tumor or nodule tissue. General study findings and limits: Malignant thyroid tumors reportedly had TCR beta diversity that was significantly higher than in benign nodules, in blood and tumor.

This clone occurred many times. Its antigen is not known. This CDR3 has 13 residues. Germline V gives CDR1 LGHNA, CDR2 YNFKEQ. V lost 0 bases and J 14 bases, leaving 16 bases between the germline ends. Per the original data handling: Clinicopathological groups differed in CDR3, with these differences serving to build a distant-metastasis classifier for papillary thyroid cancer. Through MiXCR, TCRdb re-clonotyped the PCR reads. These V and J calls derive from TCRdb rather than the authors' analysis. The data hold tens of thousands of clones, with roughly 20% observed a single time. Patients underwent thyroid surgery, and none had received any treatment before it.

The TCR comes from a female donor with papillary thyroid cancer or a benign thyroid nodule (not recorded which). Some clones in this sample may be carry-over from other donors' samples. This rearrangement joins TRBV4-2 to TRBJ1-1; D is unclear. The specimen was blood. Written as DNA, the CDR3 is TGTGCCAGCAGCCAAGATCGGGGAAAAGAAGAATTCTTT. This encodes CASSQDRGKEEFF.